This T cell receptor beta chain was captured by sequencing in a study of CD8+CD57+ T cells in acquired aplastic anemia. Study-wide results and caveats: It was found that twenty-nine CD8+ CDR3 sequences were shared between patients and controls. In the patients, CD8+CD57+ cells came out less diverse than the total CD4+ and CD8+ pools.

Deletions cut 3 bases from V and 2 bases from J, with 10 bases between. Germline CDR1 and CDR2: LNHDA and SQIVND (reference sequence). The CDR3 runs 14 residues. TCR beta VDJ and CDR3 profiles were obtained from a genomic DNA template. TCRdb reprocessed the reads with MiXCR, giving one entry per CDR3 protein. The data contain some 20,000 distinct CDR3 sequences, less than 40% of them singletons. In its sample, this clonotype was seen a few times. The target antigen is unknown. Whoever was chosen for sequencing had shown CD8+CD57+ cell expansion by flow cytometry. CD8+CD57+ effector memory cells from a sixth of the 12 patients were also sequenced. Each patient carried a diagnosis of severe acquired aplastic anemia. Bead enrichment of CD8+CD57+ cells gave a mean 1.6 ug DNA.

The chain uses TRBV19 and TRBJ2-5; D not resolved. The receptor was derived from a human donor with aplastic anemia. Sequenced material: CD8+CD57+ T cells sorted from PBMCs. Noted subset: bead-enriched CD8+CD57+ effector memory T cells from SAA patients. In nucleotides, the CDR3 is TGTGCCAGTAGTATCCGGTCTAAACAAGAGACCCAGTACTTC. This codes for CASSIRSKQETQYF.